This T cell receptor beta chain came from a study of PD-L1 blockade in urothelial cancer. Study background: Blood analysis occurred 3 weeks (second dose) and 6 weeks after treatment start.

Specified time point: pretreatment peripheral blood. Sequencing used immunoSEQ multiplex PCR; TCRdb keeps in-frame clones, though not all of them. This sample has nearly 45,000 clones; 88% occur once, and the top ten carry approximately 25%. About this clone: No antigen is known for it.

V was pared by 4 bases and J by 0 bases, with 5 bases of the junction left unmatched. CDR1 and CDR2 (germline): ENHRY, SYGVKD. This CDR3 is built from 16 residues. Broader study findings: Better survival was predicted when blood TCR clonality before treatment fell below the median.

Sample: PBMCs, taken around atezolizumab (anti-PD-L1) treatment. The chain links TRBV10-3 to TRBJ2-7; 11 positions match TRBD2. The TCR sequence derives from a donor aged 40 or over with urothelial cancer. The CDR3 nucleotides are TGTGCCATCAGTGGAGGACTAGCGGGCAGCTCCTACGAGCAGTACTTC. Translation: CAISGGLAGSSYEQYF.